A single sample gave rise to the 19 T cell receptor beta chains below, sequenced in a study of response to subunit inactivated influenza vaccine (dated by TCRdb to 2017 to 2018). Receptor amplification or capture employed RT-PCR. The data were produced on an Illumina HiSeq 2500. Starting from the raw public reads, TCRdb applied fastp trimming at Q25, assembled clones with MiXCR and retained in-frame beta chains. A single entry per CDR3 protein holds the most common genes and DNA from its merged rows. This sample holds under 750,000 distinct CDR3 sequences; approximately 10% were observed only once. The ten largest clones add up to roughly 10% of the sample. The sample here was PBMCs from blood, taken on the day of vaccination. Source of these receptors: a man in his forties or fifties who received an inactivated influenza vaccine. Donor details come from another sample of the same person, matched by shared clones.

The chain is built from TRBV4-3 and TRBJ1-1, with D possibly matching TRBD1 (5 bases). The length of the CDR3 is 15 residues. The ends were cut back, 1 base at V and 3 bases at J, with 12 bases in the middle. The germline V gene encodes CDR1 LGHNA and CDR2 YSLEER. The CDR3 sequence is CASSQGGGGDTEAFF. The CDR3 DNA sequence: TGCGCCAGCAGCCAAGGAGGCGGAGGGGACACTGAAGCTTTCTTT.

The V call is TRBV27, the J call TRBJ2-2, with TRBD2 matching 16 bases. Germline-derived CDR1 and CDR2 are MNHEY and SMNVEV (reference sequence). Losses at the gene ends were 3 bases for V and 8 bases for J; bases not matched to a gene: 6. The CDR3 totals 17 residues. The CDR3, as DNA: TGTGCCAGCAGTTTCGGGACTAGCGGGAGGGCCTCGGGGGAGCTGTTTTTT. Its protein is CASSFGTSGRASGELFF.

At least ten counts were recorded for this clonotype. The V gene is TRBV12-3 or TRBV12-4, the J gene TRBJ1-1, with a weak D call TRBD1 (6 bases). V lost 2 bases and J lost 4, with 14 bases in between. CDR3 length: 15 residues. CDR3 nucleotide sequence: TGTGCCAGCAGTTTAAGATCAGGGGCGAGCACTGAAGCTTTCTTT. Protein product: CASSLRSGASTEAFF.

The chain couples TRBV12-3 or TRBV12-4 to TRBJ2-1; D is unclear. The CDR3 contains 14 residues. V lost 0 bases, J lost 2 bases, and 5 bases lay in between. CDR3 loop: CASSLASTYNEQFF. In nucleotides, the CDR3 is TGTGCCAGCAGTTTAGCGAGCACCTACAATGAGCAGTTCTTC.

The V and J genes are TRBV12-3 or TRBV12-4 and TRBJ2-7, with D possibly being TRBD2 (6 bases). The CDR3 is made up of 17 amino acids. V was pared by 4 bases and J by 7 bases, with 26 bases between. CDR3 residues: CASSSGEVAILSGEQYF. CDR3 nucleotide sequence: TGTGCCAGCAGTTCTGGGGAGGTAGCAATCCTTTCTGGGGAGCAGTACTTC.

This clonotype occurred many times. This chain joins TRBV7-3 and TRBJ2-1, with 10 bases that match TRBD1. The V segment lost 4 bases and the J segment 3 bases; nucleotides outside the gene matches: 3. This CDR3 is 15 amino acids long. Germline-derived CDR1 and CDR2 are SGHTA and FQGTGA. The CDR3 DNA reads TGTGCCAGCAGCTCTCGGACAGGGGGCTACAATGAGCAGTTCTTC. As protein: CASSSRTGGYNEQFF.

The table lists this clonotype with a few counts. DNA for the CDR3: TGCAGTGCTAGAGAACAGGGAGGTAATTCACCCCTCCACTTT. The encoded protein is CSAREQGGNSPLHF. The chain couples TRBV20-1 to TRBJ1-6; D might be TRBD1 (6 bases). Trimming removed 0 bases from V and 6 bases from J, with 9 bases in between. CDR1 and CDR2 (germline): DFQATT, SNEGSKA (reference sequence). The CDR3 spans 14 residues.

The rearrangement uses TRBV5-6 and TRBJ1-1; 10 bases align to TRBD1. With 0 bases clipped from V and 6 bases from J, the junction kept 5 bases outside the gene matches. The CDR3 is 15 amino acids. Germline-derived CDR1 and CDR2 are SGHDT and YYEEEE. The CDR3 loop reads CASSLVGTGVSEAFF. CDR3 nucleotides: TGTGCCAGCAGCTTGGTAGGGACAGGGGTATCTGAAGCTTTCTTT.

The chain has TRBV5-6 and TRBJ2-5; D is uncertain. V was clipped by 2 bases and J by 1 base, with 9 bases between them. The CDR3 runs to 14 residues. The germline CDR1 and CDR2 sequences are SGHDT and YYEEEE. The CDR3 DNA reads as TGTGCCAGCAGCTTTGGGGATCTCCAAGAGACCCAGTACTTC. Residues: CASSFGDLQETQYF.

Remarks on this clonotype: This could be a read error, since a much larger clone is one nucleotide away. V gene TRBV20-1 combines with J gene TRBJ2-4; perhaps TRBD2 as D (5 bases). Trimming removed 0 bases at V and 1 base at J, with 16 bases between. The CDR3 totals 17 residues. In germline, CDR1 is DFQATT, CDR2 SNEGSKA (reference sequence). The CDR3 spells CSAREPLITSAKNIQYF. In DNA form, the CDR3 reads TGCAGTGCTAGAGAGCCCCTTATAACTAGTGCCAAAAACATTCAGTACTTC.

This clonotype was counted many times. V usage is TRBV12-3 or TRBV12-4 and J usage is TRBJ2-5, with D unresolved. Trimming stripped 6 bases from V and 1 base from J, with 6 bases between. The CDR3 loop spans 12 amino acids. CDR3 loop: CASSPFQETQYF. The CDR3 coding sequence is TGTGCCAGCAGCCCCTTCCAAGAGACCCAGTACTTC.

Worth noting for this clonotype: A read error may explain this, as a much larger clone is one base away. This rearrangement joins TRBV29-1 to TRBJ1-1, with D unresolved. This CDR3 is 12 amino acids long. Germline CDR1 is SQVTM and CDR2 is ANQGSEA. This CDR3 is CSVEDLRRAAYF. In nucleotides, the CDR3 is TGCAGCGTTGAAGATCTTAGGAGGGCTGCTTACTTT.

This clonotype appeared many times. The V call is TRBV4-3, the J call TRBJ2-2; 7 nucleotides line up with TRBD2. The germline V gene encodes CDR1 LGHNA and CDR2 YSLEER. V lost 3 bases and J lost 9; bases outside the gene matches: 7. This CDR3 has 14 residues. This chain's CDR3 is CASSQGGLLRELFF. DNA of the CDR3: TGCGCCAGCAGCCAGGGAGGGCTCCTTAGGGAGCTGTTTTTT.

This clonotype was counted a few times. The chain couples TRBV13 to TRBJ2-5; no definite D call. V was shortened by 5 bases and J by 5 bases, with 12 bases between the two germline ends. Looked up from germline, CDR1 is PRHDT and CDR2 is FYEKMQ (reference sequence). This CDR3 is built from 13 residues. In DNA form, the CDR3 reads TGTGCCAGCAGCATAAGGGCCACGGAGACCCAGTACTTC. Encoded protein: CASSIRATETQYF. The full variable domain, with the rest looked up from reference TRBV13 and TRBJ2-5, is AAGVIQSPRHLIKEKRETATLKCYPIPRHDTVYWYQQGPGQDPQFLISFYEKMQSDKGSIPDRFSAQQFSDYHSELNMSSLELGDSALYFCASSIRATETQYFGPGTRLLVL.

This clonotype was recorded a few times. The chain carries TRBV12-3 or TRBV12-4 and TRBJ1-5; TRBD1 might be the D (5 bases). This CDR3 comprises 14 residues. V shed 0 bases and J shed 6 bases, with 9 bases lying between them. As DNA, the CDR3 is TGTGCCAGCAGTTTAGCTTGGGGGGGTCAGCCCCAGCATTTT. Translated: CASSLAWGGQPQHF.

DNA of the CDR3: TGTGCCAGCAGCCCAACGTACCGGACAGGGAACGAGCAGTACTTC. Encoded protein: CASSPTYRTGNEQYF. The chain is built from TRBV5-5 and TRBJ2-7; the match to TRBD1 covers 8 bases. Germline CDR1 is SGHKS and CDR2 is YYEKEE (reference sequence). The CDR3 has 15 residues. The V segment lost 4 bases and the J segment 5 bases; nucleotides outside the gene matches: 11.

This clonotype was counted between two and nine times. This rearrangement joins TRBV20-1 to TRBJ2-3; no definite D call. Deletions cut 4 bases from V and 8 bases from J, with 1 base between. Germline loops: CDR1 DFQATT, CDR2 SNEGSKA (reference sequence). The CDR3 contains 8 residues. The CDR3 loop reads CSATTQYF. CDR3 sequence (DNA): TGCAGTGCTACTACGCAGTATTTT.

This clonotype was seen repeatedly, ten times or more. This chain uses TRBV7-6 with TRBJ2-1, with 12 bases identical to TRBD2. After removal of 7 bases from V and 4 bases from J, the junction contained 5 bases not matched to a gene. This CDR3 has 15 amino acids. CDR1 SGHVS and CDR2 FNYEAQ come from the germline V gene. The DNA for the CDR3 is TGTGCCAGCACCCTGACTAGCGGGAGATACAATGAGCAGTTCTTC. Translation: CASTLTSGRYNEQFF.

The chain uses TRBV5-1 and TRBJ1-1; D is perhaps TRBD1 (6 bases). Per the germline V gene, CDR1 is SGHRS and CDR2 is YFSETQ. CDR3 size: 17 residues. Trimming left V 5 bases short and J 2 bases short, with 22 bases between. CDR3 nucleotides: TGCGCCAGCAGTCCCCGGTGGGGGGGCCCCGTCAACACTGAAGCTTTCTTT. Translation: CASSPRWGGPVNTEAFF. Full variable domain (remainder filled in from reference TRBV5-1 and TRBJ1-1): KAGVTQTPRYLIKTRGQQVTLSCSPISGHRSVSWYQQTPGQGLQFLFEYFSETQRNKGNFPGRFSGRQFSNSRSEMNVSTLELGDSALYLCASSPRWGGPVNTEAFFGQGTRLTVV.